The 31 T cell receptor beta chains listed next were all sequenced from one sample in a study of T cells in localized non-small cell lung cancer. TCRdb's table, derived via immunoSEQ multiplex PCR, lists solely in-frame clones and lacks some. The table shows roughly 6,000 clones, with roughly 82% occurring only once. This material consisted of peripheral blood mononuclear cells, taken before any cancer treatment. The receptors come from a female donor of 60 years or more with stage II lung adenocarcinoma.

This clone has just one count. The chain couples TRBV5-1 to TRBJ1-6; TRBD1 matches at 8 bases. Germline trimming cut 0 bases from V and 8 bases from J; bases unmatched to any gene: 7. The CDR3 sequence is 16 residues long. Germline CDR1 reads SGHRS; CDR2 reads YFSETQ. The CDR3 bases are TGCGCCAGCAGCTTGGTGGTCAGGGGGCAGGATTCACCCCTCCACTTT. Amino acids: CASSLVVRGQDSPLHF.

This sequence joins TRBV4-2 and TRBJ2-1, with TRBD2 identical over 9 bases. V lost 0 bases to trimming and J lost 4 bases; unmatched junction nucleotides: 7. The germline V gene encodes CDR1 LGHNA and CDR2 YNFKEQ. The CDR3 has 17 residues. CDR3 DNA: TGTGCCAGCAGCCAAGATCGTGTGACTAGCGGTTACAATGAGCAGTTCTTC. Its protein is CASSQDRVTSGYNEQFF.

The chain combines TRBV9 with TRBJ2-2, with D possibly TRBD2 on 5 matching bases. Germline loops: CDR1 SGDLS, CDR2 YYNGEE. V lost 4 bases, J lost 10 bases, and 14 bases lay in between. This CDR3 has 13 amino acids. DNA of the CDR3: TGTGCCAGCAGCTCGGGCGACGGGGTGGAGCTGTTTTTT. This codes for CASSSGDGVELFF.

By share of the sample, this clone is medium-sized. Within the sample, other DNA sequences also encode this same CDR3. V gene TRBV19 combines with J gene TRBJ1-1; 7 bases map to TRBD1. This CDR3 comprises 15 residues. Germline CDR1 is LNHDA and CDR2 is SQIVND (reference sequence). V gave up 7 bases and J gave up 11 bases; unmatched junction bases: 19. DNA of the CDR3: TGTGCCAGTACCACTTCGACAGGGATAGGGAATAAGGCTTTCTTT. It encodes CASTTSTGIGNKAFF.

V is TRBV30 and J is TRBJ2-1; TRBD2 might be the D (6 bases). Germline V CDR1 and CDR2: GTSNPN, SVGIG (reference sequence). The CDR3 extends over 15 amino acids. V was clipped by 0 bases and J by 0 bases, with 9 bases between them. In nucleotides, the CDR3 is TGTGCCTGGAGTGTACTCGGGAGCTCCTACAATGAGCAGTTCTTC. It translates to CAWSVLGSSYNEQFF.

The rearrangement links TRBV6-5 to TRBJ1-1; D gene uncertain. Germline V gene lookup returns CDR1 MNHEY and CDR2 SVGAGI. Trimming stripped 2 bases from V and 8 bases from J, with 6 bases between. The CDR3 spans 11 residues. CDR3 nucleotides: TGTGCCAGCAGTTACGGGAGAGAAGCTTTCTTT. Translated: CASSYGREAFF.

V and J are TRBV30 and TRBJ1-3; no clear D. The V gene lost 8 bases and the J gene lost 0 bases, with 14 bases spanning the gap. CDR1 is GTSNPN, CDR2 SVGIG, per germline (reference sequence). CDR3 size: 14 residues. CDR3 nucleotides: TGTGCCCTTAACCCAGGCGACTCTGGAAACACCATATATTTT. Translated: CALNPGDSGNTIYF. The entire variable domain, with the rest obtained from reference TRBV30 and TRBJ1-3, is as follows: SQTIHQWPATLVQPVGSPLSLECTVEGTSNPNLYWYRQAAGRGLQLLFYSVGIGQISSEVPQNLSASRPQDRQFILSSKKLLLSDSGFYLCALNPGDSGNTIYFGEGSWLTVV.

The J gene is TRBJ1-1, the V gene TRBV30, with D uncertain. Germline V lookup: CDR1 GTSNPN, CDR2 SVGIG (reference sequence). Trimming removed 3 bases from V and 0 bases from J, with 2 bases in between. The CDR3 covers 11 residues. CDR3 bases: TGTGCCTGGAGGATGAACACTGAAGCTTTCTTT. Its translation is CAWRMNTEAFF. Looking up the rest from reference TRBV30 and TRBJ1-1 gives the full variable domain: SQTIHQWPATLVQPVGSPLSLECTVEGTSNPNLYWYRQAAGRGLQLLFYSVGIGQISSEVPQNLSASRPQDRQFILSSKKLLLSDSGFYLCAWRMNTEAFFGQGTRLTVV.

The V and J genes are TRBV11-2 and TRBJ1-2; 7 nucleotides line up with TRBD1. Looked up from germline, CDR1 is SGHAT and CDR2 is FQNNGV. Trimming cost V 1 base and J 5 bases; bases outside gene matches: 4. This CDR3 spans 14 amino acids. The CDR3 reads CASSLGGTAYGYTF. The DNA of the CDR3 is TGTGCCAGCAGCTTAGGAGGGACAGCTTATGGCTACACCTTC.

The chain carries TRBV7-6 and TRBJ1-1; the D gene is possibly TRBD1 (6 bases). The CDR3 is made up of 13 amino acids. Germline lookup yields CDR1 SGHVS and CDR2 FNYEAQ. The germline V and J ends were trimmed by 5 bases and 0 bases, with 7 bases remaining between them. CDR3 residues: CASSRTVNTEAFF. The CDR3, as DNA: TGTGCCAGCAGCCGGACAGTGAACACTGAAGCTTTCTTT.

The CDR3 sequence: CASSGRSGGTEAFF. The CDR3 nucleotides read TGTGCCAGCAGCGGGAGGTCGGGGGGAACTGAAGCTTTCTTT. The chain carries TRBV7-8 and TRBJ1-1; tentatively, D is TRBD1 (5 bases). This CDR3 is 14 amino acids long. V was trimmed by 5 bases and J by 5 bases, leaving 15 bases between them. Germline CDR1 SGHVS, CDR2 FQNEAQ.

This rearrangement joins TRBV7-9 to TRBJ1-2; TRBD1 is a possible D gene (6 bases). The ends were cut back, 3 bases at V and 2 bases at J, with 10 bases in the middle. Germline V gives CDR1 SEHNR, CDR2 FQNEAQ (reference sequence). This CDR3 region has 14 residues. Here the CDR3 DNA reads TGTGCCAGCAGCTTCCAGGGGTCCAACTATGGCTACACCTTC. This encodes CASSFQGSNYGYTF.

The chain carries TRBV5-4 and TRBJ1-3; no clear D gene. The CDR3 extends over 13 amino acids. Germline CDR1 SGHNT, CDR2 YYREEE (reference sequence). V was pared by 0 bases and J by 4 bases, with 5 bases between. CDR3 in amino acids: CASSLESGNTIYF. CDR3 bases: TGTGCCAGCAGCTTGGAGTCGGGAAACACCATATATTTT.

The rearrangement joins TRBV7-9 to TRBJ1-2; D ambiguous. V lost 4 bases and J 4 bases, leaving 13 bases between the germline ends. Germline-derived CDR1 and CDR2 are SEHNR and FQNEAQ (reference sequence). The CDR3 loop spans 14 amino acids. In DNA form, the CDR3 reads TGTGCCAGCAGCTCCAGCGTCGGCTTCTATGGCTACACCTTC. Protein: CASSSSVGFYGYTF.

The chain is built from TRBV6-1 and TRBJ2-1; a possible D gene is TRBD2 (7 bases). CDR1 is MNHNS, CDR2 SASEGT, per germline. The CDR3 runs 15 residues. V was shortened by 1 base and J by 4 bases, with 11 bases between the two germline ends. In DNA, the CDR3 is TGTGCCAGCAGTGAAGGGGGGGGCCAGTACAATGAGCAGTTCTTC. This encodes CASSEGGGQYNEQFF.

This clone has just one count. V gene TRBV7-8 combines with J gene TRBJ2-2; D gene uncertain. Per germline, CDR1 SGHVS and CDR2 FQNEAQ. CDR3 length equals 13 residues. V lost 4 bases and J 5 bases, leaving 8 bases between the germline ends. CDR3 coding DNA: TGTGCCAGCAGCTCGACAATTACCGGGGAGCTGTTTTTT. Translated: CASSSTITGELFF.

The chain uses TRBV27 and TRBJ1-2; D is perhaps TRBD1 (6 bases). This CDR3 has 15 residues. Germline CDR1 and CDR2: MNHEY and SMNVEV (reference sequence). Trimming removed 7 bases at V and 4 bases at J, with 19 bases between. CDR3 in amino acids: CASTISPRGRYGYTF. CDR3 DNA sequence: TGTGCCAGCACAATATCCCCCCGGGGGCGCTATGGCTACACCTTC.

The chain couples TRBV29-1 to TRBJ2-1; D possibly corresponds to TRBD2 (6 bases). Trimming stripped 3 bases from V and 3 bases from J, with 12 bases between. Germline CDR1 and CDR2: SQVTM and ANQGSEA. The CDR3 consists of 14 residues. The CDR3 bases are TGCAGCGTTGACGGGAGCGGCAACTACAATGAGCAGTTCTTC. Translating gives CSVDGSGNYNEQFF.

This chain joins TRBV5-6 and TRBJ2-4; D ambiguous. This CDR3 comprises 12 residues. Trimming removed 0 bases at V and 8 bases at J, with 6 bases between. Per germline, CDR1 SGHDT and CDR2 YYEEEE. CDR3 bases: TGTGCCAGCAGCTTGGACCGGGACATTCAGTACTTC. This translates into CASSLDRDIQYF.

The chain combines TRBV7-9 with TRBJ2-1; D is ambiguous. Germline-derived CDR1 and CDR2 are SEHNR and FQNEAQ (reference sequence). V was trimmed by 5 bases and J by 7 bases, leaving 9 bases between them. The CDR3 is 12 residues long. Here the CDR3 DNA reads TGTGCCAGCAGCCATAGGGTGAATGAGCAGTTCTTC. Encoded protein: CASSHRVNEQFF.

The chain combines TRBV5-4 with TRBJ2-7; maybe TRBD2 (6 bases). V was trimmed by 4 bases and J by 5 bases, leaving 19 bases between them. The CDR3 covers 15 residues. Germline V gives CDR1 SGHNT, CDR2 YYREEE (reference sequence). CDR3 DNA: TGTGCCAGCAGCCAAGGGACTCGCCCGACCCACGAGCAGTACGTC. Its translation is CASSQGTRPTHEQYV.

The rearrangement uses TRBV6-5 and TRBJ1-2, with TRBD1 matching 8 bases. Germline-derived CDR1 and CDR2 are MNHEY and SVGAGI. V lost 3 bases and J lost 5; bases outside the gene matches: 8. This CDR3 region has 15 residues. The CDR3 region has the DNA TGTGCCAGCAGTTATGCGCCGGGACAGGCTTATGGCTACACCTTC. Protein product: CASSYAPGQAYGYTF.

CDR3 DNA sequence: TGTGCCAGCAGCAATGCCCCGGGGGCCGATGGCTACACCTTC. Its protein product is CASSNAPGADGYTF. The rearrangement links TRBV28 to TRBJ1-2, with a possible D match to TRBD1 (6 bases). Germline CDR1 and CDR2: MDHEN and SYDVKM. V lost 6 bases and J 6 bases, leaving 17 bases between the germline ends. This CDR3 is built from 14 residues.

J is TRBJ1-5 and V is TRBV21-1; the listed D gene, TRBD1, was not tested against the DNA. TRBV21-1 is a listed pseudogene. This CDR3 comprises 15 residues. CDR3 nucleotides: TGTGCCAGCAGCAGAACAGGGGATGGCAATCAGCCCCAGCATTTT. Protein product: CASSRTGDGNQPQHF.

The chain links TRBV2 to TRBJ2-3; 12 bases are shared with TRBD2. The CDR3 has 15 amino acids. V was pared by 6 bases and J by 4 bases, with 5 bases of the junction left unmatched. Germline values: CDR1 SNHLY, CDR2 FYNNEI. As DNA, the CDR3 is TGTGCCAGCAGGGTCTCTAGCGGGGGGGCAGATACGCAGTATTTT. It encodes CASRVSSGGADTQYF.

This clone was detected a few times. CDR3 amino acids: CASGLQGSGANVLTF. The CDR3 DNA follows: TGTGCCAGTGGCTTACAGGGCTCTGGGGCCAACGTCCTGACTTTC. The rearrangement links TRBV19 to TRBJ2-6; D is perhaps TRBD1 (6 bases). CDR1 is LNHDA and CDR2 is SQIVND in the germline V gene (reference sequence). The CDR3 loop spans 15 amino acids. V was pared by 8 bases and J by 0 bases, with 11 bases between. Full variable domain (rest looked up from reference TRBV19 and TRBJ2-6): DGGITQSPKYLFRKEGQNVTLSCEQNLNHDAMYWYRQDPGQGLRLIYYSQIVNDFQKGDIAEGYSVSREKKESFPLTVTSAQKNPTAFYLCASGLQGSGANVLTFGAGSRLTVL.

The chain employs TRBV7-2 and TRBJ2-5; the D is unclear. This CDR3 has 13 amino acids. Germline assignment: CDR1 SGHTA and CDR2 FQGNSA. The V end was cut by 0 bases, the J end by 3 bases, with 5 bases between. Here the CDR3 reads CASSLAFKETQYF. The CDR3 DNA follows: TGTGCCAGCAGCTTAGCGTTCAAAGAGACCCAGTACTTC.

This clone was counted a single time. The chain links TRBV5-8 to TRBJ2-3; D not certain. The V and J ends lost 1 base and 6 bases respectively, with 6 bases between them. This CDR3 contains 12 residues. Germline loops: CDR1 SGHTS, CDR2 YDEGEE. This CDR3 reads CASSLNGDTQYF. CDR3 bases: TGTGCCAGCAGCTTGAATGGGGATACGCAGTATTTT.

This clone was detected only a few times. The genes are TRBV29-1 and TRBJ2-1; D not resolved. The CDR3 length is 13 residues. Germline values: CDR1 SQVTM, CDR2 ANQGSEA. V lost 8 bases and J lost 5, with 16 bases in between. CDR3 sequence (DNA): TGCAGCCTCTGGAGTGGGGAAAACAATGAGCAGTTCTTC. Amino acid sequence: CSLWSGENNEQFF.

The chain is built from TRBV9 and TRBJ2-2; TRBD2 matches 7 bases. The CDR3 covers 16 residues. CDR1 and CDR2 (germline): SGDLS, YYNGEE. V lost 4 bases to trimming and J lost 7 bases; unmatched junction nucleotides: 13. The CDR3 protein is CASSPSSGGRGGELFF. DNA for the CDR3: TGTGCCAGCAGCCCATCTTCGGGAGGCCGTGGCGGGGAGCTGTTTTTT.

The chain couples TRBV5-1 to TRBJ2-5, with no clear D. Trimming removed 0 bases at V and 1 base at J, with 10 bases between. The CDR3 loop spans 15 amino acids. The germline V gene encodes CDR1 SGHRS and CDR2 YFSETQ. CDR3 region: CASSLDVGLQETQYF. CDR3 sequence (DNA): TGCGCCAGCAGCTTGGACGTGGGCCTCCAAGAGACCCAGTACTTC.